This entry lists 16 T cell receptor beta chains sequenced from one sample in a study of blood T cell repertoires in COVID-19. Sequencing used immunoSEQ multiplex PCR; TCRdb keeps in-frame clones, though not all of them. This sample has 75,000 to 90,000 clones, with over 80% found just once. Sequencing used peripheral blood. Every receptor here comes from an elderly man with active or convalescent COVID-19.

This clone was seen a handful of times. This rearrangement joins TRBV15 to TRBJ2-2, with TRBD2 matching over 10 bases. Germline V CDR1 and CDR2: LNHNV, YYDKDF (reference sequence). This CDR3 spans 18 amino acids. J gave up 5 bases and V 0 bases, and 9 bases lay outside the gene matches. Written as DNA, the CDR3 is TGTGCCACCAGCAGAGATCTGTCAGGACTAGCGGTGACCGGGGAGCTGTTTTTT. This translates into CATSRDLSGLAVTGELFF. The variable domain in full, completed from reference TRBV15 and TRBJ2-2, reads DAMVIQNPRYQVTQFGKPVTLSCSQTLNHNVMYWYQQKSSQAPKLLFHYYDKDFNNEADTPDNFQSRRPNTSFCFLDIRSPGLGDTAMYLCATSRDLSGLAVTGELFFGEGSRLTVL.

V usage is TRBV2 and J usage is TRBJ1-6; a weak D match, TRBD1 (6 bases). The CDR3 loop spans 18 amino acids. Germline values: CDR1 SNHLY, CDR2 FYNNEI. V was clipped by 4 bases and J by 8 bases, with 24 bases between them. CDR3 loop: CASSGGRSAGAGYSPLHF. The DNA of the CDR3 is TGTGCCAGCAGTGGCGGTAGATCGGCGGGGGCCGGGTATTCACCCCTCCACTTT.

This chain connects TRBV6-5 to TRBJ1-2; D ambiguous. This CDR3 is built from 12 residues. CDR1 is MNHEY and CDR2 is SVGAGI in the germline V gene. V lost 6 bases, J lost 6 bases, and 11 bases lay in between. The CDR3 here is CASRDTTHGYTF. CDR3 nucleotides: TGTGCCAGCAGAGACACCACCCATGGCTACACCTTC.

This clone appeared a few times. The gene calls are TRBV2 and TRBJ1-5; 10 positions agree with TRBD1. In germline, CDR1 is SNHLY, CDR2 FYNNEI. The CDR3 sequence is 15 residues long. V trimming: 11 bases; J trimming: 2 bases; junction bases outside the gene matches: 9. CDR3 coding DNA: TGTGCCGTTAGGCTAGGGACAGGGGGCAATCAGCCCCAGCATTTT. Protein sequence: CAVRLGTGGNQPQHF.

The chain recombines TRBV2 with TRBJ1-4; the D is unclear. The germline V and J ends were trimmed by 7 bases and 1 base, with 7 bases remaining between them. This CDR3 has 13 amino acids. Germline V gives CDR1 SNHLY, CDR2 FYNNEI. The CDR3 reads CASIFLTNEKLFF. Here the CDR3 DNA reads TGTGCCAGCATCTTCCTAACTAATGAAAAACTGTTTTTT.

This chain links TRBV12-3 or TRBV12-4 with TRBJ2-7; D unresolved. The CDR3 has 12 residues. Trimming stripped 6 bases from V and 6 bases from J, with 12 bases between. The CDR3 loop is CASSYGTGEQYV. The CDR3 region has the DNA TGTGCCAGCAGCTATGGTACGGGCGAGCAGTACGTC.

The chain links TRBV29-1 to TRBJ2-4, with D possibly matching TRBD1 (5 bases). CDR1 is SQVTM, CDR2 ANQGSEA, per germline. V was pared by 6 bases and J by 7 bases, with 16 bases between. There are 13 residues in the CDR3. The CDR3 bases are TGCAGCGTGAAAGGGGATATGAGGAACATTCAGTACTTC. It specifies CSVKGDMRNIQYF. The whole variable domain, filled in from reference TRBV29-1 and TRBJ2-4, reads SAVISQKPSRDICQRGTSLTIQCQVDSQVTMMFWYRQQPGQSLTLIATANQGSEATYESGFVIDKFPISRPNLTFSTLTVSNMSPEDSSIYLCSVKGDMRNIQYFGAGTRLSVL.

The chain has TRBV5-1 and TRBJ1-4; 10 bases map to TRBD1. V gave up 0 bases and J gave up 6 bases; unmatched junction bases: 2. This CDR3 region has 15 residues. The germline gives CDR1 SGHRS, CDR2 YFSETQ. The CDR3 loop is CASSLEGTGDEKLFF. The CDR3 coding sequence is TGCGCCAGCAGCTTGGAAGGGACAGGGGATGAAAAACTGTTTTTT.

This clone appeared a few times. The CDR3 DNA sequence: TGTGCCAGCAGCTTAGCGGCGGGACAGGGGGAGCAGTTCTTC. Translating it yields CASSLAAGQGEQFF. The chain has TRBV7-9 and TRBJ2-1, with TRBD1 identical over 10 bases. Germline values: CDR1 SEHNR, CDR2 FQNEAQ (reference sequence). The CDR3 spans 14 residues. Trimming at V came to 0 bases and at J to 10 bases, leaving 3 bases not matched to a gene.

This clone was recorded many times. The J gene is TRBJ1-2, the V gene TRBV30, with D perhaps TRBD1 (5 bases). CDR1 and CDR2 (germline): GTSNPN, SVGIG (reference sequence). This CDR3 has 14 residues. V was shortened by 4 bases and J by 4 bases, with 16 bases between the two germline ends. CDR3 sequence: CAWTTPGGFYGYTF. CDR3 nucleotides: TGTGCCTGGACGACACCGGGGGGATTCTATGGCTACACCTTC.

CDR3 DNA: TGTGCCAGCAGCTGGGGCGGTGGTCATGCTGGAAACACCATATATTTT. Its translation is CASSWGGGHAGNTIYF. The chain recombines TRBV5-8 with TRBJ1-3; D is possibly TRBD1 (5 bases). V lost 3 bases and J 2 bases, leaving 15 bases between the germline ends. Germline CDR1 SGHTS, CDR2 YDEGEE. There are 16 residues in the CDR3.

The chain has TRBV6-5 and TRBJ2-1, with D perhaps TRBD1 (6 bases). Deletions cut 7 bases from V and 8 bases from J, with 15 bases between. Germline loops: CDR1 MNHEY, CDR2 SVGAGI. The CDR3 extends over 13 amino acids. This chain's CDR3 is CASKTTGWDEQFF. As DNA, the CDR3 is TGTGCCAGCAAGACAACAGGGTGGGATGAGCAGTTCTTC.

This rearrangement joins TRBV5-1 to TRBJ1-1; tentative D call: TRBD1 (5 bases). The CDR3 is 14 amino acids. CDR1 and CDR2 (germline): SGHRS, YFSETQ. The V end was cut by 4 bases, the J end by 1 base, with 11 bases between. The CDR3 region is CASSRQDKNTEAFF. CDR3 nucleotide sequence: TGCGCCAGCAGCCGGCAGGACAAGAACACTGAAGCTTTCTTT. The whole variable domain, filled in from reference TRBV5-1 and TRBJ1-1, reads KAGVTQTPRYLIKTRGQQVTLSCSPISGHRSVSWYQQTPGQGLQFLFEYFSETQRNKGNFPGRFSGRQFSNSRSEMNVSTLELGDSALYLCASSRQDKNTEAFFGQGTRLTVV.

V usage is TRBV28 and J usage is TRBJ2-4; no firm D call. Trimming removed 2 bases from V and 5 bases from J, with 4 bases in between. The CDR3 consists of 12 residues. The germline V gene encodes CDR1 MDHEN and CDR2 SYDVKM. The CDR3 loop is CASSLGQNIQYF. Here the CDR3 DNA reads TGTGCCAGCAGTTTAGGCCAAAACATTCAGTACTTC.

The V gene is TRBV7-6, the J gene TRBJ2-3; 9 bases map to TRBD2. CDR1 is SGHVS, CDR2 FNYEAQ, per germline. The CDR3 sequence is 15 residues long. Trimming at V came to 3 bases and at J to 1 base, leaving 2 bases not matched to a gene. The CDR3 DNA reads as TGTGCCAGCAGCTTCGGCGGGGGGGGCACAGATACGCAGTATTTT. This translates into CASSFGGGGTDTQYF.

The CDR3 region is CASSTPGTDQETQYF. In DNA, the CDR3 is TGTGCCAGTAGTACCCCCGGGACAGATCAAGAGACCCAGTACTTC. V and J are TRBV19 and TRBJ2-5; TRBD1 matches 7 bases. CDR3 length: 15 amino acids. Germline V CDR1 and CDR2: LNHDA, SQIVND (reference sequence). After removal of 4 bases from V and 2 bases from J, the junction contained 7 bases not matched to a gene.